This TCR beta chain was identified during a study of CD8+ T cells in alopecia areata. Broader study findings: Compared with normal scalp, lesional scalp had higher clonality and more expanded CD8+ clones.

The sample's treatment: oral pan-JAK inhibitor, 5-10 mg twice daily. Following extraction, RNA underwent reverse transcription to cDNA, which served as the sequencing template. Libraries were prepared by immunoSEQ multiplex PCR; TCRdb keeps only in-frame clonotypes and omits some of them. The repertoire has more than 200,000 clones, approximately 67% of them found once; the top ten carry 0.95% to 1.5%. The V end lost 5 bases, the J end lost 6 bases, and 13 bases lay between the germline ends. CDR3 length: 12 amino acids. Germline CDR1 reads SQVTM; CDR2 reads ANQGSEA. This clone appeared a few times. Its antigen is undetermined.

This specimen was CD4+ T cells sorted from blood, taken around week 42, from a patient treated with tofacitinib. This chain links TRBV29-1 with TRBJ1-1, with a weak D call TRBD1 (5 bases). This clonotype was obtained from a human donor with alopecia areata. DNA of the CDR3: TGCAGCGTTTGGCAGGGCCGATCTGAAGCTTTCTTT. Its protein product is CSVWQGRSEAFF.